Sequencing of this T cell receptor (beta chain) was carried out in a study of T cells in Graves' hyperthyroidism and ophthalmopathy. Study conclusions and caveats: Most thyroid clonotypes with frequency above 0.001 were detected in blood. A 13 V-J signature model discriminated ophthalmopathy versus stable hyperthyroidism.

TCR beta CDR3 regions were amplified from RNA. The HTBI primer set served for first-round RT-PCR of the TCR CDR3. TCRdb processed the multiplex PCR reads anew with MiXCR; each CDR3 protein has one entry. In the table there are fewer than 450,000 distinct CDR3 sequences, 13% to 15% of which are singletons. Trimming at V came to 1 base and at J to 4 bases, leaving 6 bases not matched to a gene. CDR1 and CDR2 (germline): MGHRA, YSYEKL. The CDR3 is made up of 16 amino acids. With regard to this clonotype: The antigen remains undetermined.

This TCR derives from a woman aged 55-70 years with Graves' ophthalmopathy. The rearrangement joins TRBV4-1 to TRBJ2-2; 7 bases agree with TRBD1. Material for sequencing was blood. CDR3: CASSQGQGRTTGELFF. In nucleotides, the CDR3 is TGCGCCAGCAGCCAAGGACAGGGAAGGACCACCGGGGAGCTGTTTTTT.